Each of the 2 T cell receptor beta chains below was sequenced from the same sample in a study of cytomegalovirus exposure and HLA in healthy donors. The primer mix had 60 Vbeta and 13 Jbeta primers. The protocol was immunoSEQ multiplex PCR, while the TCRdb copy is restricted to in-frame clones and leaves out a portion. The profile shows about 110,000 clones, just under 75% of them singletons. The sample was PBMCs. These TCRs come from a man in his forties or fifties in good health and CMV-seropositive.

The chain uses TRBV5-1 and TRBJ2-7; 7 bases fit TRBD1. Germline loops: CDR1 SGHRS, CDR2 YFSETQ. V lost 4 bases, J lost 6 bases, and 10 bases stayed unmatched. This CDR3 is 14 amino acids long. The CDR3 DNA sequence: TGCGCCAGCAGCCTCCGGACAGGTCCCCGCGAGCAGTACTTC. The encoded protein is CASSLRTGPREQYF.

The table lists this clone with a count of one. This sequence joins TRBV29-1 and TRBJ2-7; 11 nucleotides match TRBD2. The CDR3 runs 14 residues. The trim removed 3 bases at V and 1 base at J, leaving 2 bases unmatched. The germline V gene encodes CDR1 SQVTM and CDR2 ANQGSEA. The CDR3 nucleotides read TGCAGCGTTGACGGGACTAGCGGTTCCTACGAGCAGTACTTC. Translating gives CSVDGTSGSYEQYF.